The rows below give T cell receptor beta chains drawn from one sample of a study of post-analysis software for immune sequencing data. A single record per CDR3 protein comes from TCRdb applying MiXCR to the PCR reads. The sample comprises over 700,000 distinct CDR3 sequences, 25% to 30% of which are singletons, and around 0.6% rests with the top ten. The sample comprised blood. These receptors all come from a girl aged 5 to 17 with multiple sclerosis. CDR3s include the opening cysteine and the closing phenylalanine or tryptophan. A D gene is named only where the DNA matches it firmly. Not all rows give a size; the values are once, few, many and, for expanded clones, a class.

v_gene	j_gene	abundance	d_gene	CDR3aa	CDR3nt
TRBV10-3	TRBJ1-5	-	-	CAISESRVNQPQHF	TGTGCCATCAGTGAGTCGAGAGTCAATCAGCCCCAGCATTTT
TRBV29-1	TRBJ2-3	many	-	CSVVQALLAGSYF	TGCAGCGTTGTGCAAGCCTTGTTAGCCGGTTCGTATTTT
TRBV5-1	TRBJ2-7	few	-	CASSLSPGPNPYEQYF	TGCGCCAGCAGCTTGTCCCCCGGCCCAAATCCCTACGAGCAGTACTTC
TRBV12-3/TRBV12-4	TRBJ1-1	-	TRBD1	CASSVLIGGPEAFF	TGTGCCAGCAGTGTCCTAATAGGGGGCCCTGAAGCTTTCTTT
TRBV5-1	TRBJ1-2	-	-	CASSLFRGPNYGYTF	TGCGCCAGCAGCTTGTTCCGGGGCCCTAACTATGGCTACACCTTC
TRBV27	TRBJ2-1	-	-	CAIRKLGSSSSYNEQFF	TGTGCCATCCGGAAATTGGGGTCTAGTAGCTCCTACAATGAGCAGTTCTTC
TRBV20-1	TRBJ1-2	few	TRBD1	CSATSDRSYGYTF	TGCAGTGCTACCTCGGACAGGAGCTACGGCTACACCTTC
TRBV20-1	TRBJ2-2	-	TRBD1	CSASRQGYTGELFF	TGCAGTGCTAGCCGACAGGGGTACACCGGGGAGCTGTTTTTT
TRBV7-2	TRBJ1-5	-	-	CASSAGAGHHQPQHF	TGTGCCAGCAGCGCAGGGGCGGGACATCATCAGCCCCAGCATTTT
TRBV7-2	TRBJ2-2	-	TRBD1	CASTPAGGASTGELFF	TGTGCCAGCACTCCGGCAGGGGGCGCTTCCACCGGGGAGCTGTTTTTT
TRBV5-6	TRBJ2-5	few	TRBD1	CASSLSSDRAETQYF	TGTGCCAGCAGCTTGAGTTCCGACAGGGCGGAGACCCAGTACTTC
TRBV28	TRBJ2-1	-	-	CASSHLVTVNEQFF	TGTGCCAGCAGCCATCTCGTAACCGTCAATGAGCAGTTCTTC
TRBV6-1	TRBJ1-5	few	-	CASSERRHSSNQPQHF	TGTGCCAGCAGCGAACGGAGACACAGTAGCAATCAGCCCCAGCATTTT
TRBV5-1	TRBJ2-7	-	-	CASSFLTTGAEDGQYF	TGCGCCAGCAGCTTCCTAACGACGGGGGCCGAGGACGGGCAGTACTTC
TRBV9	TRBJ2-7	-	TRBD1	CASSRGQALSYEQYF	TGTGCCAGCAGTCGCGGACAGGCCCTTTCCTACGAGCAGTACTTC
TRBV20-1	TRBJ2-4	few	TRBD2	CSTTPLAGGRTVQYF	TGCAGTACTACCCCACTAGCGGGGGGACGGACTGTTCAGTACTTC
TRBV20-1	TRBJ2-1	-	TRBD2	CSARDPSGNTNEQFF	TGCAGTGCTAGGGACCCCAGCGGGAATACGAATGAGCAGTTCTTC
TRBV7-9	TRBJ2-3	-	-	CASSIHKGGTDTQYF	TGTGCCAGCAGCATACATAAAGGGGGCACAGATACGCAGTATTTT
TRBV4-2	TRBJ2-1	-	-	CASSQGATGMNEQFF	TGTGCCAGCAGCCAAGGCGCCACAGGGATGAATGAGCAGTTCTTC
TRBV14	TRBJ1-2	many	TRBD1	CASSQVRGPMYGYTF	TGTGCCAGCAGCCAAGTCAGGGGGCCTATGTATGGCTACACCTTC
TRBV11-2	TRBJ2-3	few	-	CASSLGDIGTQYF	TGTGCCAGCAGCTTAGGGGACATCGGTACGCAGTATTTT
TRBV12-3/TRBV12-4	TRBJ2-1	-	TRBD2	CASTTGLASNEQFF	TGTGCCAGCACCACTGGACTAGCTTCCAATGAGCAGTTCTTC
TRBV7-8	TRBJ1-1	few	-	CASSLAWPVGGTEAFF	TGTGCCAGCAGCTTAGCGTGGCCCGTGGGGGGCACTGAAGCTTTCTTT
TRBV12-3/TRBV12-4	TRBJ1-2	-	-	CVSSGQNYGYTF	TGTGTCAGCAGCGGACAGAACTATGGCTACACCTTC
TRBV6-5	TRBJ2-4	-	TRBD1	CASSTTQGHIQYF	TGTGCCAGCAGTACAACACAGGGGCACATTCAGTACTTC
TRBV20-1	TRBJ2-3	few	TRBD2	CSARGRLAGVADTQYF	TGCAGTGCTAGGGGTCGCCTAGCGGGAGTTGCAGATACGCAGTATTTT
TRBV10-3	TRBJ2-3	few	-	CAISDFLGVPPDTQYF	TGTGCCATCAGTGATTTTCTAGGAGTCCCGCCAGATACGCAGTATTTT
TRBV4-1	TRBJ2-1	-	-	CASSLLDSSYNEQFF	TGCGCCAGCAGCCTTTTGGACAGCTCCTACAATGAGCAGTTCTTC
TRBV7-2	TRBJ2-3	-	-	CASSLVPGRFDTQYF	TGTGCCAGCAGCTTAGTGCCCGGGCGCTTTGATACGCAGTATTTT
TRBV5-1	TRBJ2-1	-	TRBD2	CASSYRTSGRPPPEQFF	TGCGCCAGCAGCTACCGGACTAGCGGGCGGCCCCCGCCTGAGCAGTTCTTC
TRBV11-2	TRBJ2-1	few	-	CASSLVSGQGYNEQFF	TGTGCCAGCAGCTTAGTTAGTGGCCAGGGTTACAATGAGCAGTTCTTC
TRBV29-1	TRBJ2-7	-	TRBD1	CSVGSATGGYEQYF	TGCAGCGTTGGTTCTGCGACAGGGGGCTACGAGCAGTACTTC
TRBV13	TRBJ2-5	few	-	CASSLARGYSQYF	TGTGCCAGCAGCTTAGCCAGGGGTTACTCCCAGTACTTC
TRBV4-3	TRBJ2-7	many	-	CASSQGLQSEQYF	TGCGCCAGCAGCCAGGGGCTGCAAAGTGAGCAGTACTTC
TRBV12-3/TRBV12-4	TRBJ1-2	-	-	CASSPGHVYGYTF	TGTGCCAGCAGCCCAGGACACGTCTATGGCTACACCTTC
TRBV5-6	TRBJ1-5	-	TRBD1	CASTTGTGFQPQHF	TGTGCCAGCACCACCGGGACAGGGTTTCAGCCCCAGCATTTT
TRBV13	TRBJ2-5	-	-	CASSFWGSPETQYF	TGTGCCAGCAGCTTCTGGGGTTCACCAGAGACCCAGTACTTC
TRBV29-1	TRBJ2-5	few	-	CSVEHGQETQYF	TGCAGCGTTGAACACGGGCAAGAGACCCAGTACTTC
TRBV12-3/TRBV12-4	TRBJ2-1	-	TRBD1	CASSSPTGRVLLNEQFF	TGTGCCAGCAGTTCACCGACAGGGCGGGTACTATTGAATGAGCAGTTCTTC
TRBV24-1	TRBJ2-5	few	-	CATSRGLETQYF	TGTGCCACCAGTCGGGGCTTGGAGACCCAGTACTTC
TRBV6-1	TRBJ1-5	few	-	CASSDWERVNQPQHF	TGTGCCAGCAGTGATTGGGAGCGGGTGAATCAGCCCCAGCATTTT
TRBV29-1	TRBJ1-4	few	TRBD1	CSVGTGPTNEKLFF	TGCAGCGTTGGGACAGGTCCAACTAATGAAAAACTGTTTTTT
TRBV20-1	TRBJ1-1	-	-	CSAPGRGGFTEAFF	TGCAGTGCTCCGGGCCGGGGCGGTTTCACTGAAGCTTTCTTT
TRBV7-6	TRBJ1-1	-	-	CASSSRQIRNDEAFF	TGTGCCAGCAGCTCCAGACAGATACGGAACGATGAAGCTTTCTTT
TRBV29-1	TRBJ1-6	few	TRBD1	CSVSTGPNSPLHF	TGCAGCGTCTCGACAGGGCCTAATTCACCCCTCCACTTT
TRBV2	TRBJ2-7	-	-	CASLYRGEQYF	TGTGCCAGCCTTTACCGGGGCGAGCAGTACTTC
TRBV24-1	TRBJ2-5	-	-	CATSSTDQETQYF	TGTGCCACCAGTTCGACGGACCAAGAGACCCAGTACTTC
TRBV3-1	TRBJ2-7	-	TRBD2	CASSQRLAGGPDEQYF	TGTGCCAGCAGCCAGCGACTAGCGGGAGGGCCTGATGAGCAGTACTTC
TRBV7-2	TRBJ2-1	few	-	CASSSRMAGGASEQFF	TGTGCCAGCAGCTCTAGGATGGCGGGCGGGGCGAGTGAGCAGTTCTTC
TRBV6-2/TRBV6-3	TRBJ2-7	many	TRBD1	CASSYSIPGTGAYEQYF	TGTGCCAGCAGTTACTCGATACCCGGGACAGGTGCCTACGAGCAGTACTTC
TRBV18	TRBJ2-5	-	-	CAGSPKEETQYF	TGTGCCGGCTCACCAAAGGAGGAGACCCAGTACTTC
TRBV5-1	TRBJ2-1	few	-	CASSLDANEQFF	TGCGCCAGCAGCTTAGATGCCAATGAGCAGTTCTTC
TRBV6-6	TRBJ2-7	-	-	CAGSYDPDSDYEQYF	TGTGCCGGCAGTTACGATCCCGACAGTGACTACGAGCAGTACTTC